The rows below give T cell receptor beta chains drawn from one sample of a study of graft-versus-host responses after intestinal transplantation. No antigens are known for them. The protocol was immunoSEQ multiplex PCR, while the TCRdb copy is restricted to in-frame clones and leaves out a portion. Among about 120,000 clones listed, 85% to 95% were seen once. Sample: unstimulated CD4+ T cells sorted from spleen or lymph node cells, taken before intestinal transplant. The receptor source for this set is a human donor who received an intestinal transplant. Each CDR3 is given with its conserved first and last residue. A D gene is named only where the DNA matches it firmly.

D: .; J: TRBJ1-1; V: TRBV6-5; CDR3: CASSPGWTEAFF; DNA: TGTGCCAGCAGCCCCGGTTGGACTGAAGCTTTCTTT
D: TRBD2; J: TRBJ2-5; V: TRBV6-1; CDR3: CASSARTSGETQYF; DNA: TGTGCCAGCAGTGCACGGACTAGTGGGGAGACCCAGTACTTC
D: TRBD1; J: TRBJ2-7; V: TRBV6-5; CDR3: CASSRPGTGKGEQYF; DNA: TGTGCCAGCAGTAGACCCGGGACAGGGAAGGGCGAGCAGTACTTC
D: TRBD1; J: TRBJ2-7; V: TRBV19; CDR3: CATQRGQGKYEQYF; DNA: TGTGCCACCCAAAGAGGACAGGGGAAGTACGAGCAGTACTTC
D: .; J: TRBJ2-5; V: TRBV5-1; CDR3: CASSLGPIEETQYF; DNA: TGCGCCAGCAGCTTGGGACCCATAGAGGAGACCCAGTACTTC
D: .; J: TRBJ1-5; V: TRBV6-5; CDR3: CASSSGRGNQPQHF; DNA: TGTGCCAGCAGTTCTGGCAGGGGCAATCAGCCCCAGCATTTT
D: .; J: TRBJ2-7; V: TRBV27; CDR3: CASSLGQPGSYEQYF; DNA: TGTGCCAGCAGTTTAGGACAGCCGGGGTCGTACGAGCAGTACTTC
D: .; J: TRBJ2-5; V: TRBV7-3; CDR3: CASSPRPGPKETQYF; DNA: TGTGCCAGCAGCCCCCGACCGGGACCTAAAGAGACCCAGTACTTC
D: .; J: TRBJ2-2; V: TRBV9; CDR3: CASSLQGSGELFF; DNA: TGTGCCAGCAGCCTTCAGGGGTCCGGGGAGCTGTTTTTT
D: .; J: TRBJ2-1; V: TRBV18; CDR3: CASSPQQAGGTYNEQFF; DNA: TGTGCCAGCTCACCACAACAAGCGGGTGGGACCTACAATGAGCAGTTCTTC
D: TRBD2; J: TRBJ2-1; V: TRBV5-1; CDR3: CASSLRPRVAGAPYNEQFF; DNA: TGCGCCAGCAGCTTGCGGCCCAGGGTTGCGGGAGCCCCTTACAATGAGCAGTTCTTC
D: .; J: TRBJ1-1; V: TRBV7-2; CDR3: CASSLESGAGTEAFF; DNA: TGTGCCAGCAGCTTAGAATCCGGGGCGGGTACTGAAGCTTTCTTT
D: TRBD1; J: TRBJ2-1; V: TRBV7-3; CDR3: CASSLNGQGMHEQFF; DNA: TGTGCCAGCAGCTTAAACGGACAGGGGATGCATGAGCAGTTCTTC
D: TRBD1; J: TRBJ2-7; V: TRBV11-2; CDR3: CASSLGGQGYEQYF; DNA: TGTGCCAGCAGCTTAGGGGGACAGGGCTACGAGCAGTACTTC